Below are 23 T cell receptor beta chains sequenced from a single sample in a study of blood T cells in healthy people across ages. Primers used in a second PCR of about 7 to 12 cycles were a sample-barcoded 5' primer and a J-beta primer mix. TCRdb re-called the 5' RACE reads with MiXCR, one entry per CDR3 protein. This repertoire shows more than 1,000,000 distinct CDR3 sequences, approximately 26% found once; its top ten account for less than 0.75%. The sample also formed part of further work on T cells of mothers and their children.

Sequencing input: blood. These receptors were collected from a girl aged 2 to 9 in good health.

This rearrangement joins TRBV29-1 to TRBJ2-1, with D perhaps matching TRBD2 (6 bases). The CDR3 runs to 12 residues. The V end lost 7 bases, the J end lost 4 bases, and 11 bases lay between the germline ends. Per the germline V gene, CDR1 is SQVTM and CDR2 is ANQGSEA. In nucleotides, the CDR3 is TGCAGCGCCGGGACTCTATACAATGAGCAGTTCTTC. Amino acid sequence: CSAGTLYNEQFF.

The J gene is TRBJ2-5, the V gene TRBV7-2; either TRBD1 or TRBD2 may supply D (5 bases each). With 5 bases removed from V and 9 bases from J, the gap between germline ends came to 19 bases. This CDR3 spans 14 amino acids. Germline V gene lookup returns CDR1 SGHTA and CDR2 FQGNSA. In DNA form, the CDR3 reads TGTGCCAGCAGCCCTTTTGAGGGGCCCGGGGCCCAGTACTTC. This translates into CASSPFEGPGAQYF.

The CDR3 coding sequence is TGTGCCAGCAGTTTTACAAATCTGGCTCTAGGGACCCAGTACTTC. Translation gives CASSFTNLALGTQYF. The rearrangement links TRBV28 to TRBJ2-5; the D is unclear. The germline gives CDR1 MDHEN, CDR2 SYDVKM. The V gene lost 3 bases and the J gene lost 7 bases, with 18 bases spanning the gap. This CDR3 is built from 15 residues.

The chain has TRBV5-1 and TRBJ2-2; a weak D match, TRBD2 (5 bases). V was shortened by 4 bases and J by 7 bases, with 14 bases between the two germline ends. CDR3 length: 14 amino acids. Germline V gene data show CDR1 as SGHRS and CDR2 as YFSETQ. DNA of the CDR3: TGCGCCAGCAGCCCCGGAAGAACTAGCGGGGAGCTGTTTTTT. This gives the protein CASSPGRTSGELFF.

The chain uses TRBV7-2 and TRBJ1-1; maybe TRBD1 (5 bases). This CDR3 is built from 15 residues. Per germline, CDR1 SGHTA and CDR2 FQGNSA. V shed 5 bases and J shed 7 bases, with 20 bases lying between them. The CDR3 loop is CASSPQGRRNLEAFF. The CDR3 DNA follows: TGTGCCAGCAGCCCGCAGGGTCGCCGAAACCTTGAAGCTTTCTTT.

The chain recombines TRBV29-1 with TRBJ1-1, with a tentative D call TRBD1 (6 bases). V dropped 3 bases and J dropped 4 bases, with 9 bases sitting between them. Germline loops: CDR1 SQVTM, CDR2 ANQGSEA. The length of the CDR3 is 12 residues. CDR3 loop: CSVDGGGTEAFF. CDR3 DNA: TGCAGCGTTGACGGAGGGGGCACTGAAGCTTTCTTT.

This rearrangement joins TRBV20-1 to TRBJ2-3, with 11 bases aligning to TRBD2. J was trimmed by 2 bases and V by 6 bases; bases with no gene match: 7. This CDR3 comprises 15 residues. CDR1 is DFQATT, CDR2 SNEGSKA, per germline (reference sequence). The CDR3 loop is CSAQRTSGPTDTQYF. The DNA for the CDR3 is TGCAGTGCACAACGGACTAGCGGGCCCACAGATACGCAGTATTTT.

This clonotype was observed at least ten times. The gene calls are TRBV7-2 and TRBJ2-7; TRBD2 matches 7 bases. The V and J ends lost 2 bases and 2 bases, in that order; junction bases with no gene match: 3. The CDR3 length is 14 residues. Germline V CDR1 and CDR2: SGHTA, FQGNSA. CDR3 loop: CASSLPSGTYEQYF. The CDR3 DNA reads TGTGCCAGCAGCTTACCCAGCGGGACCTACGAGCAGTACTTC. Together with reference TRBV7-2 and TRBJ2-7, the CDR3 gives the full variable domain: GAGVSQSPSNKVTEKGKDVELRCDPISGHTALYWYRQSLGQGLEFLIYFQGNSAPDKSGLPSDRFSAERTGGSVSTLTIQRTQQEDSAVYLCASSLPSGTYEQYFGPGTRLTVT.

The V call is TRBV29-1, the J call TRBJ2-5; 9 positions match TRBD2. The DNA matches TRBJ2-1 better at its end, which makes the J call doubtful. This CDR3 contains 14 residues. Germline CDR1 and CDR2: SQVTM and ANQGSEA. The CDR3 loop reads CSVVSGSVGNEQFF. In DNA form, the CDR3 reads TGCAGCGTTGTTAGCGGGAGCGTCGGCAATGAGCAGTTCTTC.

This chain joins TRBV12-5 and TRBJ2-5, with D uncertain. Deletions cut 2 bases from V and 0 bases from J, with 1 base between. The CDR3 is made up of 12 amino acids. Germline lookup yields CDR1 LGHNT and CDR2 FRNRAP. For the CDR3, the DNA is TGTGCTAGTGGTTTGAACCAAGAGACCCAGTACTTC. As protein: CASGLNQETQYF.

This clonotype was observed a single time. The chain recombines TRBV27 with TRBJ2-7; D is unclear. V was shortened by 0 bases and J by 6 bases, with 15 bases between the two germline ends. CDR1 MNHEY and CDR2 SMNVEV come from the germline V gene (reference sequence). The CDR3 is 15 amino acids. CDR3 in DNA: TGTGCCAGCAGTTTATCGGCAGGAATACTTTTCGAGCAGTACTTC. This codes for CASSLSAGILFEQYF.

The chain uses TRBV28 and TRBJ2-7; D unresolved. The CDR3 is made up of 13 amino acids. Trimming took 5 bases from V and 1 from J, leaving 9 bases between them. The V gene's germline CDR1 is MDHEN and CDR2 SYDVKM. The CDR3, as DNA: TGTGCCAGCAGTATGCCTACTTCCTACGAGCAGTACTTC. It yields the protein CASSMPTSYEQYF. The variable domain in full, with the rest retrieved from reference TRBV28 and TRBJ2-7, is DVKVTQSSRYLVKRTGEKVFLECVQDMDHENMFWYRQDPGLGLRLIYFSYDVKMKEKGDIPEGYSVSREKKERFSLILESASTNQTSMYLCASSMPTSYEQYFGPGTRLTVT.

The V gene is TRBV28, the J gene TRBJ2-7, with D tentatively TRBD2 (6 bases). This CDR3 has 14 amino acids. Germline V gene lookup returns CDR1 MDHEN and CDR2 SYDVKM. Trimming stripped 3 bases from V and 2 bases from J, with 11 bases between. CDR3 nucleotide sequence: TGTGCCAGCAGTTTGACTAGACTACCCTACGAGCAGTACTTC. Translation: CASSLTRLPYEQYF.

This clonotype has only a few counts. The DNA of the CDR3 is TGTGCCAGCAGTTTTATATCCGGCGGGAAGAACACCGGGGAGCTGTTTTTT. It yields the protein CASSFISGGKNTGELFF. V is TRBV28 and J is TRBJ2-2; weak D call: TRBD2 (6 bases). Trimming pared 3 bases from V and 1 base from J, leaving 15 bases between. CDR1 and CDR2 from the germline V gene are MDHEN and SYDVKM. This CDR3 is built from 17 residues. Complete variable domain (other parts from reference TRBV28 and TRBJ2-2): DVKVTQSSRYLVKRTGEKVFLECVQDMDHENMFWYRQDPGLGLRLIYFSYDVKMKEKGDIPEGYSVSREKKERFSLILESASTNQTSMYLCASSFISGGKNTGELFFGEGSRLTVL.

This clonotype has just a few counts. The chain is built from TRBV2 and TRBJ2-5; D is possibly TRBD2 (5 bases). V was clipped by 7 bases and J by 8 bases, with 17 bases between them. Germline CDR1 is SNHLY and CDR2 is FYNNEI. This CDR3 comprises 13 residues. In DNA form, the CDR3 reads TGTGCCAGCATTGAGCAGGCCCGGGGAACCCAGTACTTC. This sequence encodes CASIEQARGTQYF.

The sample holds a few counts of this clonotype. This chain connects TRBV4-3 to TRBJ2-1; D unresolved. The CDR3 is made up of 15 amino acids. Germline loops: CDR1 LGHNA, CDR2 YSLEER. The V gene lost 0 bases and the J gene lost 8 bases, with 14 bases spanning the gap. In nucleotides, the CDR3 is TGCGCCAGCAGCCAAGATCGGGTCTTTCGGTATGAGCAGTTCTTC. Protein sequence: CASSQDRVFRYEQFF.

This clonotype was counted a few times. At one end the junction does not follow the germline gene, possibly because of a read error. The chain employs TRBV12-5 and TRBJ2-3; a possible D gene is TRBD1 (6 bases). Looked up from germline, CDR1 is LGHNT and CDR2 is FRNRAP. The CDR3 loop spans 16 amino acids. The CDR3 here is CASGPGTLWGTDTQCF. CDR3 in DNA: TGTGCTAGTGGTCCCGGGACACTCTGGGGCACAGATACGCAGTGTTTT.

Regarding this clonotype: A read error may account for a junction end that differs from germline. In DNA, the CDR3 is TGTGCCAGCAGTGACTCTTGGGGACTAGCGGGGGGGTACGAGCAGTACTTC. Its protein product is CASSDSWGLAGGYEQYF. This rearrangement joins TRBV6-5 to TRBJ2-7; TRBD2 aligns across 16 bases. This CDR3 is 17 amino acids long. Germline V CDR1 and CDR2: MNHEY, SVGAGI.

This clonotype was observed a handful of times. The V and J genes are TRBV20-1 and TRBJ2-5; D is unclear. Germline lookup yields CDR1 DFQATT and CDR2 SNEGSKA (reference sequence). V shed 0 bases and J shed 5 bases, with 13 bases lying between them. CDR3 length: 14 residues. The CDR3 sequence is CSARDQRSGETQYF. DNA for the CDR3: TGCAGTGCTAGAGATCAGAGGAGTGGGGAGACCCAGTACTTC.

This clonotype was seen a handful of times. The chain carries TRBV27 and TRBJ2-3; either TRBD1 or TRBD2 may supply D (5 bases each). The length of the CDR3 is 16 residues. Germline V gene lookup returns CDR1 MNHEY and CDR2 SMNVEV (reference sequence). The germline V and J ends were trimmed by 0 bases and 2 bases, with 12 bases remaining between them. In nucleotides, the CDR3 is TGTGCCAGCAGTTTATCGGGACCGACTACCACAGATACGCAGTATTTT. Amino acids: CASSLSGPTTTDTQYF.

This clonotype was found a few times. The gene calls are TRBV12-3 or TRBV12-4 and TRBJ1-4, with TRBD1 matching over 9 bases. This CDR3 region has 15 residues. V shed 6 bases, J shed 7 bases, and the junction held 9 bases outside the gene matches. The CDR3 sequence: CASRATGGAGEKLFF. CDR3 coding DNA: TGTGCCAGCAGGGCCACAGGGGGCGCGGGTGAAAAACTGTTTTTT.

Only a few counts were recorded for this clonotype. The J gene is TRBJ2-1, the V gene TRBV7-3, with D uncertain. The CDR3 consists of 13 residues. Looked up from germline, CDR1 is SGHTA and CDR2 is FQGTGA. V was shortened by 1 base and J by 3 bases, with 4 bases between the two germline ends. The CDR3 nucleotides read TGTGCCAGCAGCTTAAACGACTACAATGAGCAGTTCTTC. Its translation is CASSLNDYNEQFF.

The gene calls are TRBV27 and TRBJ2-5, with TRBD2 identical over 7 bases. The DNA end lines up better with TRBJ2-1; the J call may be wrong. The CDR3 runs to 15 residues. Looked up from germline, CDR1 is MNHEY and CDR2 is SMNVEV (reference sequence). The CDR3, as DNA: TGTGCCAGCAGTCCCGAGCGGGACTTGGGCAATGAGCAGTTCTTC. Residues: CASSPERDLGNEQFF.